The 29 T cell receptor beta chains presented below share a single source sample, sequenced in a study of breast tumors, draining lymph nodes, adjacent tissues. The lymph nodes were axillary draining lymph nodes from breast cancer patients. TCRdb ran MiXCR on the multiplex PCR reads and lists one entry per CDR3 protein. This table holds approximately 140,000 distinct CDR3 sequences, approximately 32% found once. Specimen: axillary lymph node tissue. The source of these receptors is a female donor with breast cancer. Some clones in this sample may be carry-over from other donors' samples.

This clonotype was seen repeatedly, ten times or more. The CDR3 ends on some other residue instead of the conserved phenylalanine or tryptophan, so this is likely a read error. The DNA is left out, because the CDR3 cannot be placed on it with certainty; the CDR3 is given as TCRdb lists it. This chain joins TRBV19 and TRBJ1-5; whether TRBD1, the table's D call, matches the DNA was not checked. CDR1 and CDR2 (germline): LNHDA, SQIVND (reference sequence). The CDR3 length equals 11 residues, ends included. The CDR3 sequence is CASSMRGQGSL.

This clonotype was counted ten times or more. The V and J genes are TRBV29-1 and TRBJ2-1; unclear D gene. CDR3 length equals 16 residues. Germline V gene sequence: CDR1 SQVTM, CDR2 ANQGSEA. V was clipped by 0 bases and J by 5 bases, with 17 bases between them. The CDR3 sequence is CSVEDHRRRLNNEQFF. The CDR3 nucleotides are TGCAGCGTTGAAGATCACCGCAGGCGGCTCAACAATGAGCAGTTCTTC.

This clonotype was detected ten times or more. The chain recombines TRBV6-6 with TRBJ2-7; 7 nucleotides line up with TRBD2. The length of the CDR3 is 13 residues. After removal of 7 bases from V and 9 bases from J, the junction contained 12 bases not matched to a gene. Looked up from germline, CDR1 is MNHNY and CDR2 is SVGAGI (reference sequence). The CDR3 region is CASNPSGTTVQYV. The CDR3 DNA follows: TGTGCCAGCAACCCATCCGGGACTACCGTGCAGTACGTC.

The chain carries TRBV4-1 and TRBJ1-1, with D uncertain. V lost 2 bases and J lost 1, with 8 bases in between. This CDR3 has 14 amino acids. CDR1 and CDR2 (germline): MGHRA, YSYEKL. Here the CDR3 reads CASSQTRGNTEAFF. In DNA, the CDR3 is TGCGCCAGCAGCCAAACGCGGGGGAACACTGAAGCTTTCTTT.

A few counts support this clonotype. A much larger clone lies a single base off, so this may be a read error. J is TRBJ1-4 and V is TRBV6-5, with 7 bases identical to TRBD1. CDR3 length equals 14 residues. Germline-derived CDR1 and CDR2 are MNHEY and SVGAGI. V shed 5 bases, J shed 4 bases, and the junction held 4 bases outside the gene matches. CDR3: CASSPTGLNEKLFF. The CDR3 nucleotides are TGTGCCAGCAGTCCGACAGGGCTTAATGAAAAACTGTTTTTT.

In the case of this clonotype: Relative to the germline gene, one junction end is altered; a read error may explain this. The rearrangement uses TRBV5-1 and TRBJ1-1, with D perhaps matching TRBD1 (5 bases). Germline V gives CDR1 SGHRS, CDR2 YFSETQ. The CDR3 has 13 residues. CDR3 protein: CASRDQGTTDAFF. The DNA of the CDR3 is TGCGCCAGCAGAGATCAGGGTACCACTGACGCTTTCTTT.

This clonotype was seen ten or more times. The chain couples TRBV11-3 to TRBJ2-5; maybe TRBD2 (5 bases). The CDR3 is 15 residues long. Germline V gene data show CDR1 as SGHNT and CDR2 as YENEEA. The germline V and J ends were trimmed by 1 base and 2 bases, with 11 bases remaining between them. CDR3 sequence: CASSLAVTGQETQYF. In DNA form, the CDR3 reads TGTGCCAGCAGCTTAGCCGTGACGGGGCAAGAGACCCAGTACTTC.

This clonotype came up many times. The chain recombines TRBV12-3 or TRBV12-4 with TRBJ2-7; no clear D. The V gene lost 5 bases and the J gene lost 2 bases, with 16 bases spanning the gap. The CDR3 covers 15 residues. The CDR3 sequence is CASSALSRSPYEQYF. The CDR3 DNA reads as TGTGCCAGCAGTGCACTATCCCGGAGTCCCTACGAGCAGTACTTC.

This clonotype was counted ten times or more. This sequence joins TRBV20-1 and TRBJ1-3; 7 nucleotides agree with TRBD1. J gave up 2 bases and V 5 bases, and 12 bases lay outside the gene matches. Germline CDR1 reads DFQATT; CDR2 reads SNEGSKA (reference sequence). This CDR3 contains 16 residues. The CDR3 sequence: CSARDREVTPGNTIYF. The CDR3, as DNA: TGCAGTGCTCGGGACAGAGAGGTCACGCCTGGAAACACCATATATTTT.

This clonotype was picked up many times. The chain couples TRBV7-2 to TRBJ2-7; D may be TRBD1 or TRBD2 (6 bases each). CDR3 length: 14 amino acids. The germline CDR1 and CDR2 sequences are SGHTA and FQGNSA. The V end was cut by 5 bases, the J end by 3 bases, with 14 bases between. The chain's CDR3 is CASSSEGGLYEQYV. In DNA form, the CDR3 reads TGTGCCAGCAGCAGCGAGGGGGGCCTCTACGAGCAGTACGTC.

This clonotype was seen ten or more times. The J gene is TRBJ2-3, the V gene TRBV7-6, with 15 positions matching TRBD2. Germline CDR1 reads SGHVS; CDR2 reads FNYEAQ. With V trimmed by 1 base and J by 0 bases, 5 bases remained unmatched. The CDR3 is 19 amino acids. Here the CDR3 reads CASSLGGTSGGLSTDTQYF. In DNA form, the CDR3 reads TGTGCCAGCAGCTTAGGAGGGACTAGCGGGGGGCTAAGCACAGATACGCAGTATTTT.

This clonotype was picked up many times. The rearrangement links TRBV18 to TRBJ1-3, with unresolved D. Germline-derived CDR1 and CDR2 are KGHSH and LQKENI. There are 15 residues in the CDR3. Between the trimmed V and J ends, which lost 1 base and 3 bases, there was a span of 10 bases. CDR3 region: CASSPQDRIGNTIYF. Written as DNA, the CDR3 is TGTGCCAGCTCACCACAGGACCGCATTGGAAACACCATATATTTT.

There are many counts of this clonotype. This sequence joins TRBV19 and TRBJ1-5, with unresolved D. V was clipped by 8 bases and J by 2 bases, with 7 bases between them. This CDR3 has 12 residues. Germline values: CDR1 LNHDA, CDR2 SQIVND (reference sequence). As DNA, the CDR3 is TGTGCCAGTTCGCTAGGCAATCAGCCCCAGCATTTT. Protein product: CASSLGNQPQHF.

The sample holds many counts of this clonotype. CDR3: CATSRDWDRNTGELFF. The CDR3 coding sequence is TGTGCCACCAGCAGAGATTGGGACAGGAACACCGGGGAGCTGTTTTTT. This rearrangement joins TRBV15 to TRBJ2-2, with 7 bases lining up with TRBD1. This CDR3 has 16 residues. Germline V lookup: CDR1 LNHNV, CDR2 YYDKDF (reference sequence). J lost 1 base, V lost 0 bases, and 2 bases had no gene match.

This clonotype has ten or more counts. The V gene is TRBV3-1, the J gene TRBJ2-7, with a possible D match to TRBD1 (5 bases). Germline V gives CDR1 LGHDT, CDR2 YNNKEL (reference sequence). CDR3 size: 13 residues. With 6 bases removed from V and 0 bases from J, the gap between germline ends came to 9 bases. CDR3 nucleotide sequence: TGTGCCAGCAGTCAGGGATACTCCTACGAGCAGTACTTC. Protein product: CASSQGYSYEQYF.

This clonotype was found many times. The CDR3 loop reads CASSSPGRGQLGQYF. In DNA form, the CDR3 reads TGTGCCAGCAGCTCCCCGGGACGCGGCCAGTTGGGGCAGTATTTT. The chain carries TRBV7-9 and TRBJ2-3; D could derive from TRBD1 or TRBD2 (5 bases each). This CDR3 has 15 residues. CDR1 and CDR2 (germline): SEHNR, FQNEAQ (reference sequence). V was clipped by 4 bases and J by 11 bases, with 22 bases between them.

The sample holds many counts of this clonotype. The V call is TRBV5-1, the J call TRBJ1-5; tentative D call: TRBD1 (6 bases). V lost 4 bases, J lost 1 base, and 12 bases lay in between. Per the germline V gene, CDR1 is SGHRS and CDR2 is YFSETQ. There are 15 residues in the CDR3. Here the CDR3 reads CASSPGGGSNQPQHF. In DNA, the CDR3 is TGCGCCAGCAGCCCGGGGGGGGGCAGCAATCAGCCCCAGCATTTT.

The sample holds many counts of this clonotype. The CDR3 reads CSARTWGVNTEAFF. The CDR3 DNA follows: TGCAGTGCTAGGACCTGGGGAGTTAACACTGAAGCTTTCTTT. J is TRBJ1-1 and V is TRBV20-1; D is unresolved. The CDR3 totals 14 residues. V lost 3 bases and J lost 2, with 13 bases in between. Germline V gene data show CDR1 as DFQATT and CDR2 as SNEGSKA (reference sequence).

Many counts were recorded for this clonotype. The gene calls are TRBV15 and TRBJ1-5, with D perhaps TRBD1 (6 bases). The CDR3 runs 15 residues. Germline V gene lookup returns CDR1 LNHNV and CDR2 YYDKDF (reference sequence). V was trimmed by 0 bases and J by 7 bases, leaving 13 bases between them. CDR3 loop: CATSRDGRGLQPQHF. The CDR3 nucleotides are TGTGCCACCAGCAGAGATGGGCGGGGGCTCCAGCCCCAGCATTTT.

This clonotype was recorded once. Germline is not matched at one junction end, which may reflect a read error. V usage is TRBV18 and J usage is TRBJ2-1; D not certain. CDR3 size: 8 residues. CDR1 KGHSH and CDR2 LQKENI come from the germline V gene. The CDR3 nucleotides are TGTGCCAGCTCACCGCAACAGTTC. Translating gives CASSPQQF. The full variable domain, rest sourced from reference TRBV18 and TRBJ2-1, is NAGVMQNPRHLVRRRGQEARLRCSPMKGHSHVYWYRQLPEEGLKFMVYLQKENIIDESGMPKERFSAEFPKEGPSILRIQQVVRGDSAAYFCASSPQQFGPGTRLTVL.

Ten or more counts support this clonotype. The chain uses TRBV18 and TRBJ2-2; tentatively, D is TRBD1 (6 bases). The V and J ends lost 3 bases and 1 base respectively, with 6 bases between them. This CDR3 spans 14 amino acids. Germline V gene data show CDR1 as KGHSH and CDR2 as LQKENI. The CDR3 sequence: CASSPGQNTGELFF. CDR3 coding DNA: TGTGCCAGCTCACCGGGACAGAACACCGGGGAGCTGTTTTTT.

A note on this clonotype: This clone may be a read error of a much larger clone one base away. CDR3 residues: CASSGAGTGADEQHF. The CDR3 DNA sequence: TGTGCCAGCAGCGGAGCCGGGACAGGGGCTGATGAGCAGCACTTC. This chain links TRBV2 with TRBJ2-7; 10 nucleotides match TRBD1. The CDR3 covers 15 residues. CDR1 and CDR2 (germline): SNHLY, FYNNEI.

J is TRBJ2-2 and V is TRBV28; D uncertain. CDR1 MDHEN and CDR2 SYDVKM come from the germline V gene. The CDR3 totals 17 residues. The germline V and J ends were trimmed by 3 bases and 6 bases, with 20 bases remaining between them. Here the CDR3 reads CASSFFIVVRPAGELFF. The CDR3 bases are TGTGCCAGCAGTTTTTTTATTGTCGTTCGTCCCGCCGGGGAGCTGTTTTTT.

This clonotype showed up many times. V and J are TRBV6-6 and TRBJ2-3, with 14 positions matching TRBD2. V shed 0 bases, J shed 2 bases, and the junction held 7 bases outside the gene matches. Per germline, CDR1 MNHNY and CDR2 SVGAGI (reference sequence). The CDR3 contains 19 residues. The CDR3 region has the DNA TGTGCCAGCAGTTACTCGATGGGACTAGCGGGGGACTTCACAGATACGCAGTATTTT. It translates to CASSYSMGLAGDFTDTQYF.

The sample holds many counts of this clonotype. The genes are TRBV5-1 and TRBJ1-2, with D perhaps TRBD1 (5 bases). Germline CDR1 and CDR2: SGHRS and YFSETQ. With 0 bases removed from V and 3 bases from J, the gap between germline ends came to 9 bases. The CDR3 covers 14 residues. CDR3 nucleotides: TGCGCCAGCAGCTTGGCAGGGCTCGACTATGGCTACACCTTC. This gives the protein CASSLAGLDYGYTF.

This clonotype was found many times. The genes are TRBV10-3 and TRBJ2-5, with 8 positions matching TRBD2. With V trimmed by 4 bases and J by 4 bases, 8 bases remained unmatched. The germline CDR1 and CDR2 sequences are ENHRY and SYGVKD. The CDR3 sequence is 15 residues long. CDR3 amino acids: CAISGTDGGGETQYF. The CDR3 coding sequence is TGTGCCATCAGTGGTACGGACGGGGGGGGAGAGACCCAGTACTTC.

This clonotype has at least ten counts. The rearrangement uses TRBV5-1 and TRBJ2-7, with 7 bases identical to TRBD1. The length of the CDR3 is 15 residues. V trimming: 2 bases; J trimming: 3 bases; junction bases outside the gene matches: 8. Germline-derived CDR1 and CDR2 are SGHRS and YFSETQ. The DNA for the CDR3 is TGCGCCAGCAGCTTTTCAGGGACAGACTTCTACGAGCAGTACTTC. This gives the protein CASSFSGTDFYEQYF.

This clonotype has just a few counts. A read error may be the cause here, since a much bigger clone is one base away. The V gene is TRBV6-5, the J gene TRBJ1-2; 7 positions agree with TRBD1. The CDR3 is made up of 14 amino acids. V dropped 8 bases and J dropped 6; count of bases not matched to a gene: 12. CDR1 and CDR2 from the germline V gene are MNHEY and SVGAGI. The CDR3 bases are TGTGCCAGCTCAAAGGGGGCAGGGGACCATGGCTACACCTTC. It encodes CASSKGAGDHGYTF.

This clonotype was picked up one time. The V call is TRBV9, the J call TRBJ2-3; 11 nucleotides align to TRBD2. Germline CDR1 and CDR2: SGDLS and YYNGEE. V dropped 0 bases and J dropped 5; count of bases not matched to a gene: 14. The CDR3 is made up of 19 amino acids. The CDR3 nucleotides are TGTGCCAGCAGCGTAGACCCAGGCATAGCGGGGGGGCGGGGAGATACGCAGTATTTT. As protein: CASSVDPGIAGGRGDTQYF.